Shown below are 21 T cell receptor beta chains from a single sample sequenced in a study of vaccination and CD4 T cells after COVID-19 (dated by TCRdb to 2022 to 2024). For these TCRs, the target antigens are not known. Taken with the paper, the label for treatment or condition translates to: roughly 10-day PBMC culture with coronavirus spike peptide pools or control peptides (ViraFEST assay). Receptor amplification or capture employed PCR. Sequencing took place on an Illumina iSeq 100. TCR sequencing of DNA from cultured CD4+ T cells used the Oncomine TCR Beta short-read assay at the Johns Hopkins FTIC core. TCRdb reprocessing: public reads trimmed at Q25 with fastp, clones called with MiXCR, in-frame beta chains kept. Each CDR3 protein gets just one entry, which takes the most common genes and DNA from the rows behind it. The sample includes 15,000 to 20,000 distinct CDR3 sequences, with approximately 63% observed a single time. The leading ten clones occupy approximately 12% of the sample.

Sequenced input: CD4+ T cells from blood, cultured in vitro. The receptors come from a human donor who had recovered from COVID-19.

V is TRBV5-1 and J is TRBJ2-3; the D gene is possibly TRBD2 (6 bases). Germline V gene sequence: CDR1 SGHRS, CDR2 YFSETQ. Deletions cut 4 bases from V and 2 bases from J, with 14 bases between. The CDR3 has 15 residues. Here the CDR3 DNA reads TGCGCCAGCAGCCTGGCGACGGGGGACACAGATACGCAGTATTTT. This gives the protein CASSLATGDTDTQYF.

This rearrangement joins TRBV6-1 to TRBJ1-4; unclear D gene. The germline V gene has CDR1 MNHNS and CDR2 SASEGT. The CDR3 spans 15 residues. V was trimmed by 4 bases and J by 5 bases, leaving 14 bases between them. CDR3 DNA: TGTGCCAGCAGTGGGACGGCGAATCTCAATGAAAAACTGTTTTTT. As protein: CASSGTANLNEKLFF.

The J gene is TRBJ2-1, the V gene TRBV18, with 8 bases aligning to TRBD2. The CDR3 is made up of 13 amino acids. Germline CDR1 and CDR2: KGHSH and LQKENI. Trimming cost V 6 bases and J 6 bases; bases outside gene matches: 4. DNA of the CDR3: TGTGCCAGCTCGCTCGCGGGGGGCAATGAGCAGTTCTTC. Its protein product is CASSLAGGNEQFF.

The chain carries TRBV5-4 and TRBJ1-6; 9 bases align to TRBD1. Per germline, CDR1 SGHNT and CDR2 YYREEE (reference sequence). The CDR3 covers 15 residues. V shed 3 bases, J shed 7 bases, and the junction held 5 bases outside the gene matches. The CDR3 DNA sequence: TGTGCCAGCAGCTACGCCGGGACAGGGAATTCACCCCTCCACTTT. Amino acids: CASSYAGTGNSPLHF.

The chain joins TRBV7-7 to TRBJ2-5; TRBD2 agrees at 10 bases. Germline V CDR1 and CDR2: SSHAT, FNYEAQ (reference sequence). This CDR3 region has 17 residues. This chain's CDR3 is CASGPRAGGPGLETQYF. The CDR3 nucleotides read TGTGCTAGCGGCCCTCGAGCGGGAGGGCCCGGGTTGGAGACCCAGTACTTC.

The CDR3 DNA reads TGTGCCAGCAGCTTGGCGGGGACAGAGAAAGCTTTCTTT. Translation: CASSLAGTEKAFF. The J gene is TRBJ1-1, the V gene TRBV5-4; 7 bases line up with TRBD1. CDR1 is SGHNT and CDR2 is YYREEE in the germline V gene (reference sequence). There are 13 residues in the CDR3. The junction had 5 bases not matched to a gene; V was cut back by 0 bases and J by 9 bases. The whole variable domain, remainder taken from reference TRBV5-4 and TRBJ1-1, is ETGVTQSPTHLIKTRGQQVTLRCSSQSGHNTVSWYQQALGQGPQFIFQYYREEENGRGNFPPRFSGLQFPNYSSELNVNALELDDSALYLCASSLAGTEKAFFGQGTRLTVV.

The chain carries TRBV27 and TRBJ2-4; perhaps TRBD1 as D (6 bases). The CDR3 runs to 16 residues. The V and J ends lost 4 bases and 0 bases respectively, with 13 bases between them. Germline V gene sequence: CDR1 MNHEY, CDR2 SMNVEV (reference sequence). CDR3 nucleotides: TGTGCCAGCAGTTCCGGGACACTGCTAGCCAAAAACATTCAGTACTTC. Its translation: CASSSGTLLAKNIQYF.

The genes are TRBV27 and TRBJ1-5, with D maybe TRBD1 (6 bases). The germline gives CDR1 MNHEY, CDR2 SMNVEV (reference sequence). V lost 5 bases, J lost 6 bases, and 14 bases lay in between. This CDR3 has 14 amino acids. The CDR3: CASSNAGTPQPQHF. For the CDR3, the DNA is TGTGCCAGCAGTAACGCCGGGACACCTCAGCCCCAGCATTTT.

The gene calls are TRBV19 and TRBJ2-5; D not resolved. The CDR3 loop spans 13 amino acids. Trimming removed 3 bases from V and 2 bases from J, with 7 bases in between. Germline values: CDR1 LNHDA, CDR2 SQIVND (reference sequence). The CDR3 DNA sequence: TGTGCCAGTAGTATTGACCGACAAGAGACCCAGTACTTC. It codes for CASSIDRQETQYF.

Here the CDR3 reads CASSDPRGRDYEQYF. For the CDR3, the DNA is TGTGCCAGCAGCGACCCTAGGGGACGGGACTACGAGCAGTACTTC. V usage is TRBV2 and J usage is TRBJ2-7; either TRBD1 or TRBD2 may fit D (5 bases each). V dropped 6 bases and J dropped 3 bases, with 18 bases sitting between them. Germline-derived CDR1 and CDR2 are SNHLY and FYNNEI. There are 15 residues in the CDR3.

This clonotype was seen more than once but under ten times. The gene calls are TRBV6-1 and TRBJ2-5; possibly TRBD1 or TRBD2 for D (5 bases each). Germline V lookup: CDR1 MNHNS, CDR2 SASEGT. The V end was cut by 6 bases, the J end by 10 bases, with 21 bases between. The CDR3 contains 14 residues. The CDR3 reads CASRGDGRGSGQYF. CDR3 coding DNA: TGTGCCAGCAGGGGGGACGGACGAGGGTCAGGCCAGTACTTC.

The J gene is TRBJ1-1, the V gene TRBV6-1; 8 nucleotides line up with TRBD1. The trim removed 3 bases at V and 1 base at J, leaving 1 base unmatched. This CDR3 is 14 amino acids long. CDR1 is MNHNS and CDR2 is SASEGT in the germline V gene. Here the CDR3 DNA reads TGTGCCAGCAGTGAGGGGACAGGGAACACTGAAGCTTTCTTT. As protein: CASSEGTGNTEAFF.

The chain carries TRBV7-2 and TRBJ2-1; 13 bases are shared with TRBD2. The V gene end was trimmed by 5 bases and the J gene end by 5 bases; junction bases not matched to a gene: 21. The germline V gene has CDR1 SGHTA and CDR2 FQGNSA. The CDR3 runs 21 residues. The DNA for the CDR3 is TGTGCCAGCAGCCTCCGTTTGGGACTAGCGGGGCGCGGGTCTAAAAACAATGAGCAGTTCTTC. Translation: CASSLRLGLAGRGSKNNEQFF. Variable domain in full (rest from reference TRBV7-2 and TRBJ2-1): GAGVSQSPSNKVTEKGKDVELRCDPISGHTALYWYRQSLGQGLEFLIYFQGNSAPDKSGLPSDRFSAERTGGSVSTLTIQRTQQEDSAVYLCASSLRLGLAGRGSKNNEQFFGPGTRLTVL.

This clonotype rates as medium-sized (0.01 to 0.1%). The rearrangement uses TRBV2 and TRBJ1-2; the match to TRBD1 covers 8 bases. The CDR3 loop spans 15 amino acids. CDR1 is SNHLY and CDR2 is FYNNEI in the germline V gene. J was trimmed by 0 bases and V by 7 bases; bases with no gene match: 7. The CDR3 loop is CASTLQGGANYGYTF. Here the CDR3 DNA reads TGTGCCAGCACGTTACAGGGGGGAGCTAACTATGGCTACACCTTC. The variable domain in full, with the rest retrieved from reference TRBV2 and TRBJ1-2, is EPEVTQTPSHQVTQMGQEVILRCVPISNHLYFYWYRQILGQKVEFLVSFYNNEISEKSEIFDDQFSVERPDGSNFTLKIRSTKLEDSAMYFCASTLQGGANYGYTFGSGTRLTVV.

The chain recombines TRBV2 with TRBJ2-3, with D uncertain. V shed 7 bases and J shed 0 bases, with 11 bases lying between them. The CDR3 is 14 amino acids. CDR1 and CDR2 from the germline V gene are SNHLY and FYNNEI. CDR3 residues: CASTGPPSTDTQYF. In DNA, the CDR3 is TGTGCCAGCACCGGACCTCCGAGCACAGATACGCAGTATTTT.

The genes are TRBV7-3 and TRBJ1-6, with D hard to call. The CDR3 is 14 residues long. V lost 4 bases and J 11 bases, leaving 15 bases between the germline ends. The V gene's germline CDR1 is SGHTA and CDR2 FQGTGA. Written as DNA, the CDR3 is TGTGCCAGCAGCTCGACGGTTTTGGGGACACCCCTCCACTTT. It is translated as CASSSTVLGTPLHF.

This chain uses TRBV14 with TRBJ2-1, with D possibly being TRBD2 (5 bases). In germline, CDR1 is SGHDN, CDR2 FVKESK. Trimming stripped 1 base from V and 13 bases from J, with 14 bases between. There are 13 residues in the CDR3. The CDR3 reads CASSQVVKGEQFF. In nucleotides, the CDR3 is TGTGCCAGCAGCCAAGTCGTGAAGGGAGAACAGTTCTTC.

This chain joins TRBV6-2 or TRBV6-3 and TRBJ1-1; the D is unclear. Looked up from germline, CDR1 is MNHEY and CDR2 is SVGEGT. The length of the CDR3 is 12 residues. V was cut by 2 bases and J by 3 bases, with 4 bases left in between. The CDR3 loop reads CASSYRDTEAFF. As DNA, the CDR3 is TGTGCCAGCAGTTACAGGGACACTGAAGCTTTCTTT.

The rearrangement links TRBV4-3 to TRBJ2-7, with D perhaps TRBD2 (5 bases). Germline lookup yields CDR1 LGHNA and CDR2 YSLEER. This CDR3 is built from 16 residues. Trimming stripped 0 bases from V and 3 bases from J, with 15 bases between. Here the CDR3 reads CASSQDSSRAGYEQYF. Here the CDR3 DNA reads TGCGCCAGCAGCCAAGATTCATCGCGCGCGGGCTACGAGCAGTACTTC.

CDR3 region: CASSRERTSTDTQYF. The DNA for the CDR3 is TGTGCCAGCAGCCGCGAGCGGACTAGCACAGATACGCAGTATTTT. The chain combines TRBV6-1 with TRBJ2-3; D possibly corresponds to TRBD2 (5 bases). V was trimmed by 6 bases and J by 0 bases, leaving 13 bases between them. CDR3 length equals 15 residues. The germline gives CDR1 MNHNS, CDR2 SASEGT.

The CDR3 nucleotides are TGCGCCAGCAGCCAAGATGGCAGCGGGGGGAATGCGGCTTTCTTT. It specifies CASSQDGSGGNAAFF. The J gene is TRBJ1-1, the V gene TRBV4-3; D possibly corresponds to TRBD1 (5 bases). Germline CDR1 is LGHNA and CDR2 is YSLEER. Trimming cost V 0 bases and J 11 bases, with 19 bases left between them. The CDR3 is 15 amino acids.